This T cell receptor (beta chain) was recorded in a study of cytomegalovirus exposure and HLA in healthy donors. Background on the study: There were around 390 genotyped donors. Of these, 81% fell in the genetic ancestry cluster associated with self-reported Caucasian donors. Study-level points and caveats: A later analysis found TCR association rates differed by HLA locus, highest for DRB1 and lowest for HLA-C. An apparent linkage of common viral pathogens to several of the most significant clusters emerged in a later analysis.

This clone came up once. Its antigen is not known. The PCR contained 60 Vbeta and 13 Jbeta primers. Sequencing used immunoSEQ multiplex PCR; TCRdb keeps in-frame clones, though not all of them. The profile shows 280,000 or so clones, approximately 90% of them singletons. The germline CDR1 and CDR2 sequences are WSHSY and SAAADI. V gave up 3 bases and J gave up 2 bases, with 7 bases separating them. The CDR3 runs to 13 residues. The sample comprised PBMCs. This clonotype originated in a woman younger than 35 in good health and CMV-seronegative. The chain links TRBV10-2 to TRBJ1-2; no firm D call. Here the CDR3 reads CASSDSVNYGYTF. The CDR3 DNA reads TGCGCCAGCAGTGACTCAGTGAACTATGGCTACACCTTC.